Reported below is one T cell receptor beta chain. CDR1 SNHLY and CDR2 FYNNEI come from the germline V gene. CDR3 length: 14 amino acids. The V and J ends lost 3 bases and 1 base respectively, with 9 bases between them. The source of the sample is a study of blood T cell repertoires in COVID-19. At the level of the study: In each case, the material was cDNA or gDNA derived from T cells, B-cell-depleted T cells, or PBMCs.

How the authors handled the data: Cell counts per sample came from amplifying reference gene primers. The table came from immunoSEQ multiplex PCR; TCRdb's copy has only in-frame clones and leaves some out. V and J calls and clone size are those listed in that table; D and trimming were worked out from the DNA. Among under 450,000 clones, around 84% were seen once, and the ten largest hold 0.85% to 1.3%. Specimen: peripheral blood. This clonotype originated in a human donor with acute or convalescent COVID-19. The donor label of this sample is uncertain. The chain carries TRBV2 and TRBJ1-1, with D unresolved. This chain's CDR3 is CASSDALGNTEAFF. The CDR3 nucleotides are TGTGCCAGCAGTGACGCCCTCGGGAACACTGAAGCTTTCTTT. The whole variable domain, filled in from reference TRBV2 and TRBJ1-1, reads EPEVTQTPSHQVTQMGQEVILRCVPISNHLYFYWYRQILGQKVEFLVSFYNNEISEKSEIFDDQFSVERPDGSNFTLKIRSTKLEDSAMYFCASSDALGNTEAFFGQGTRLTVV.